The source of this T cell receptor (beta chain) is a study of cytomegalovirus exposure and HLA in healthy donors. Study observations and caveats: The productive fraction for most TCR beta V segments was about 90% or about 30% in an earlier analysis. Analysis performed later showed TCR beta chains linked to HLA being more clonally expanded than equally common others. Association of a missense DCLRE1C variant with TCR beta V- and J-gene trimming was reported in a later analysis.

The PCR used 60 Vbeta and 13 Jbeta primers. Generated by immunoSEQ multiplex PCR, the TCRdb table keeps only in-frame clones and is missing some. The table for this sample gives under 250,000 clones. V lost 1 base to trimming and J lost 2 bases; unmatched junction nucleotides: 5. CDR1 and CDR2 from the germline V gene are SGHNT and YYREEE (reference sequence). The CDR3 consists of 15 residues. About this clone itself: Its target is unknown.

Material: PBMCs. The chain joins TRBV5-4 to TRBJ1-2, with 7 bases lining up with TRBD1. The receptor was isolated from a girl under 10 years old in good health and CMV-seropositive. The CDR3 DNA is TGTGCCAGCAGCTTGTATTCGGACAGGAACTATGGCTACACCTTC. The encoded protein is CASSLYSDRNYGYTF.